The 3 T cell receptor beta chains listed next were all sequenced from one sample in a study of beta chain features in type 1 diabetes. Their antigens are not known. Broader study findings: All four CD4+ subsets from Type 1 diabetes patients carried moderately but significantly shorter TCRB CDR3s.

Every isolated RNA sample was fully reverse transcribed, so sequencing captured expressed TCRB transcripts. The data were produced by immunoSEQ multiplex PCR, yet TCRdb's version contains in-frame clones alone and is incomplete. In the table there are more than 250,000 clones, roughly 20% of which are singletons. The specimen sequenced was naive CD4+ T cells from blood. Receptor source: a middle-aged woman with type 1 diabetes.

This clone was counted once. This rearrangement joins TRBV19 to TRBJ1-2; TRBD1 is a possible D gene (5 bases). CDR3 length: 12 residues. The V end lost 11 bases, the J end lost 0 bases, and 10 bases lay between the germline ends. Germline CDR1 is LNHDA and CDR2 is SQIVND (reference sequence). CDR3 nucleotide sequence: TGTGCCGGACACACAACTAACTATGGCTACACCTTC. This codes for CAGHTTNYGYTF.

This clone was recorded a few times. This rearrangement joins TRBV25-1 to TRBJ1-2; TRBD1 might be the D (6 bases). CDR3 length: 13 amino acids. The V end was cut by 2 bases, the J end by 4 bases, with 8 bases between. From germline, CDR1 is MGHDK and CDR2 SYGVNS. CDR3 residues: CASSEPGVYGYTF. The CDR3 DNA is TGTGCCAGCAGTGAACCAGGGGTCTATGGCTACACCTTC.

This clone was seen a handful of times. This sequence joins TRBV15 and TRBJ2-7, with D perhaps matching TRBD2 (6 bases). The V end was cut by 9 bases, the J end by 0 bases, with 12 bases between. The CDR3 is 13 residues long. Germline V gives CDR1 LNHNV, CDR2 YYDKDF (reference sequence). CDR3 nucleotides: TGTGCCACGAGGGACTCGCGCTCCTACGAGCAGTACTTC. Amino acids: CATRDSRSYEQYF.